One and the same sample provided the 28 T cell receptor beta chains below, sequenced in a study of vaccination and CD4 T cells after COVID-19. In TCRdb, the PCR reads were re-called with MiXCR into one record per CDR3 protein. The table lists approximately 40,000 distinct CDR3 sequences, more than 35% of them singletons, with 5.8% in the top ten. The time point is: late sampling 161 to 241 days after vaccination in three convalescent patients. This sample comprised CD4+ T cells from blood, obtained about 7 months after SARS-CoV-2 vaccination. The receptor set was obtained from a human donor who had recovered from COVID-19.

V and J are TRBV28 and TRBJ1-1, with TRBD1 identical over 7 bases. This CDR3 spans 17 amino acids. V lost 3 bases and J lost 0; bases outside the gene matches: 10. Germline V gene data show CDR1 as MDHEN and CDR2 as SYDVKM. CDR3: CASSLLAGQPMNTEAFF. DNA for the CDR3: TGTGCCAGCAGTTTGTTGGCGGGACAGCCCATGAACACTGAAGCTTTCTTT.

This clonotype was seen more than once but under ten times. The chain employs TRBV19 and TRBJ1-6, with 7 bases fitting TRBD1. The CDR3 is 12 residues long. Germline CDR1 and CDR2: LNHDA and SQIVND (reference sequence). V trimming: 8 bases; J trimming: 9 bases; junction bases outside the gene matches: 4. CDR3 amino acids: CASRGGGSPLHF. In DNA, the CDR3 is TGTGCCAGTCGAGGGGGCGGTTCACCCCTCCACTTT.

This clonotype was observed a handful of times. CDR3 loop: CASSPGLAGSNEQFF. The CDR3 DNA reads TGTGCCAGCAGCCCGGGACTAGCGGGATCCAATGAGCAGTTCTTC. The chain couples TRBV6-1 to TRBJ2-1, with 13 bases that match TRBD2. Germline V gives CDR1 MNHNS, CDR2 SASEGT. The V segment lost 6 bases and the J segment 6 bases; nucleotides outside the gene matches: 5. CDR3 length equals 15 residues.

This clonotype was recorded a few times. The chain couples TRBV7-2 to TRBJ2-1; D is unresolved. Germline CDR1 SGHTA, CDR2 FQGNSA. The V end was cut by 5 bases, the J end by 10 bases, with 21 bases between. The CDR3 is 15 amino acids. In DNA form, the CDR3 reads TGTGCCAGCAGCCGTCTTACCTCCGGCACCTCGGAGCAGTTCTTC. Translating it yields CASSRLTSGTSEQFF.

This rearrangement joins TRBV6-1 to TRBJ2-3, with TRBD2 identical over 7 bases. Trimming cost V 6 bases and J 3 bases; bases outside gene matches: 12. This CDR3 comprises 16 residues. Germline assignment: CDR1 MNHNS and CDR2 SASEGT. CDR3 region: CASSPPRGSETDTQYF. Here the CDR3 DNA reads TGTGCCAGCAGCCCACCTCGCGGGAGTGAGACAGATACGCAGTATTTT.

This rearrangement joins TRBV2 to TRBJ2-7, with D tentatively TRBD1 (5 bases). Looked up from germline, CDR1 is SNHLY and CDR2 is FYNNEI. The CDR3 has 13 amino acids. V lost 4 bases, J lost 4 bases, and 11 bases lay in between. CDR3 region: CASSGGYNYEQYF. The CDR3 DNA follows: TGTGCCAGCAGTGGGGGCTACAATTACGAGCAGTACTTC.

V usage is TRBV7-8 and J usage is TRBJ2-5, with TRBD2 matching over 7 bases. The germline gives CDR1 SGHVS, CDR2 FQNEAQ. The CDR3 extends over 17 amino acids. The ends lost 8 bases at V and 1 base at J; junction bases unmatched: 16. CDR3 region: CASETGALTSRQETQYF. The CDR3 DNA sequence: TGTGCCAGCGAGACCGGGGCCCTGACTAGCCGCCAAGAGACCCAGTACTTC.

This chain links TRBV29-1 with TRBJ1-1; tentatively, D is TRBD1 (5 bases). Germline V CDR1 and CDR2: SQVTM, ANQGSEA. V dropped 3 bases and J dropped 0 bases, with 26 bases sitting between them. There are 19 residues in the CDR3. DNA of the CDR3: TGCAGCGTTGAGGGGGACGAACAACGGGGAGCGTTCATGAACACTGAAGCTTTCTTT. Protein: CSVEGDEQRGAFMNTEAFF.

The genes are TRBV28 and TRBJ2-7; the D call may be TRBD1 or TRBD2 (6 bases each). Germline V gene data show CDR1 as MDHEN and CDR2 as SYDVKM. The V end lost 5 bases, the J end lost 7 bases, and 12 bases lay between the germline ends. The CDR3 contains 12 residues. The CDR3 DNA reads as TGTGCCAGCAGTCACAGGGACTGGGAGCAGTACTTC. Translating it yields CASSHRDWEQYF.

This clonotype qualifies as medium-sized. This rearrangement joins TRBV11-1 to TRBJ2-3; D tentatively fits TRBD1 or TRBD2 (5 bases each). V lost 3 bases to trimming and J lost 2 bases, with 15 bases between them. This CDR3 is built from 16 residues. CDR1 and CDR2 (germline): SGHAT, FQDESV (reference sequence). CDR3 in DNA: TGTGCCAGCAGCTTCGGGGCAGACACACACACAGATACGCAGTATTTT. Amino acids: CASSFGADTHTDTQYF.

V gene TRBV27 combines with J gene TRBJ1-5, with D unresolved. CDR3 length: 15 amino acids. Looked up from germline, CDR1 is MNHEY and CDR2 is SMNVEV (reference sequence). V gave up 5 bases and J gave up 5 bases, with 16 bases separating them. The CDR3: CASSPRGSNYQPQHF. CDR3 nucleotide sequence: TGTGCCAGCAGTCCGCGCGGCAGTAACTATCAGCCCCAGCATTTT.

The rearrangement joins TRBV7-2 to TRBJ2-1; 11 nucleotides align to TRBD2. With V trimmed by 4 bases and J by 10 bases, 18 bases remained unmatched. Germline CDR1 is SGHTA and CDR2 is FQGNSA. This CDR3 is 18 amino acids long. CDR3 bases: TGTGCCAGCAGCTACCCGGACAGTAGCGGGAGGGACTACAGGGAGCAGTTCTTC. Protein product: CASSYPDSSGRDYREQFF.

The chain uses TRBV7-9 and TRBJ2-7; 11 positions match TRBD2. CDR3 length: 16 amino acids. J lost 0 bases, V lost 1 base, and 2 bases had no gene match. From germline, CDR1 is SEHNR and CDR2 FQNEAQ (reference sequence). This chain's CDR3 is CASSLVGTSGSYEQYF. In DNA, the CDR3 is TGTGCCAGCAGCTTAGTGGGGACTAGCGGCTCCTACGAGCAGTACTTC.

J is TRBJ2-1 and V is TRBV6-5; 9 bases match TRBD2. Trimming at V came to 2 bases and at J to 8 bases, leaving 4 bases not matched to a gene. The germline V gene has CDR1 MNHEY and CDR2 SVGAGI. This CDR3 spans 14 amino acids. CDR3: CASSYGTSGYEQFF. DNA of the CDR3: TGTGCCAGCAGTTACGGCACTAGCGGGTATGAGCAGTTCTTC.

V gene TRBV7-2 combines with J gene TRBJ1-1, with D unresolved. Germline V gene sequence: CDR1 SGHTA, CDR2 FQGNSA. The V end lost 5 bases, the J end lost 1 base, and 14 bases lay between the germline ends. CDR3 size: 15 residues. CDR3 amino acids: CASSPRVGSNTEAFF. In DNA, the CDR3 is TGTGCCAGCAGCCCCCGCGTGGGTTCGAACACTGAAGCTTTCTTT.

This clonotype was seen more than once but under ten times. This sequence joins TRBV15 and TRBJ2-3; D might be TRBD2 (6 bases). V gave up 0 bases and J gave up 7 bases, with 17 bases separating them. The CDR3 consists of 16 residues. CDR1 and CDR2 from the germline V gene are LNHNV and YYDKDF (reference sequence). The CDR3 sequence: CATSRDRAGPRNTQYF. CDR3 nucleotide sequence: TGTGCCACCAGCAGAGATCGGGCGGGACCAAGAAATACGCAGTATTTT.

This clonotype has a handful of counts. The chain links TRBV6-5 to TRBJ2-3; 7 bases agree with TRBD2. Germline V gene data show CDR1 as MNHEY and CDR2 as SVGAGI. This CDR3 has 14 amino acids. V was clipped by 4 bases and J by 1 base; unmatched bases: 2. CDR3: CASSFGGGTDTQYF. Written as DNA, the CDR3 is TGTGCCAGCAGTTTTGGGGGGGGCACAGATACGCAGTATTTT.

This clonotype was observed a handful of times. This chain connects TRBV7-6 to TRBJ2-1; 9 bases map to TRBD2. With V trimmed by 1 base and J by 6 bases, 7 bases remained unmatched. CDR3 size: 16 residues. Germline CDR1 SGHVS, CDR2 FNYEAQ. CDR3 sequence reads: CASSLEGGRASNEQFF. Here the CDR3 DNA reads TGTGCCAGCAGCTTAGAGGGCGGGAGGGCCTCCAATGAGCAGTTCTTC.

The genes are TRBV12-3 or TRBV12-4 and TRBJ1-2, with 7 bases lining up with TRBD1. Trimming at V came to 5 bases and at J to 5 bases, leaving 8 bases not matched to a gene. The CDR3 is 14 amino acids. CDR3 sequence reads: CASSGQGDPYGYTF. The CDR3 nucleotides read TGTGCCAGCAGTGGTCAGGGGGACCCTTATGGCTACACCTTC.

This clonotype has a handful of counts. Here the CDR3 reads CSAFWAGGSDTQYF. CDR3 in DNA: TGCAGTGCTTTTTGGGCGGGAGGGTCAGATACGCAGTATTTT. This chain links TRBV20-1 with TRBJ2-3; 9 bases fit TRBD2. Trimming took 5 bases from V and 4 from J; bases not matched to a gene: 7. CDR1 is DFQATT, CDR2 SNEGSKA, per germline (reference sequence). The CDR3 consists of 14 residues.

Here the CDR3 reads CASRSGFMQNEQFF. Written as DNA, the CDR3 is TGTGCCAGCAGATCCGGGTTTATGCAGAATGAGCAGTTCTTC. The rearrangement joins TRBV28 to TRBJ2-1; D is undetermined. V dropped 6 bases and J dropped 7 bases, with 16 bases sitting between them. Germline V gene sequence: CDR1 MDHEN, CDR2 SYDVKM. The CDR3 totals 14 residues.

CDR3: CASSPWTGGGSNQPQHF. The CDR3 DNA follows: TGTGCCAGCAGTCCATGGACAGGGGGAGGGAGCAATCAGCCCCAGCATTTT. The chain joins TRBV28 to TRBJ1-5; 10 nucleotides align to TRBD1. V lost 5 bases, J lost 1 base, and 8 bases stayed unmatched. The CDR3 covers 17 residues. CDR1 is MDHEN and CDR2 is SYDVKM in the germline V gene.

This clonotype was detected only a few times. J is TRBJ2-1 and V is TRBV7-2; TRBD2 matches 8 bases. Germline trimming cut 5 bases from V and 10 bases from J; bases unmatched to any gene: 16. CDR1 and CDR2 (germline): SGHTA, FQGNSA. The CDR3 loop spans 16 amino acids. CDR3 coding DNA: TGTGCCAGCAGCCCCGTAGTTAGCGGGACCCCACGGGAGCAGTTCTTC. Translation: CASSPVVSGTPREQFF. Using reference TRBV7-2 and TRBJ2-1 for the parts outside the CDR3, the full variable domain is GAGVSQSPSNKVTEKGKDVELRCDPISGHTALYWYRQSLGQGLEFLIYFQGNSAPDKSGLPSDRFSAERTGGSVSTLTIQRTQQEDSAVYLCASSPVVSGTPREQFFGPGTRLTVL.

This clonotype was observed a few times. The chain joins TRBV27 to TRBJ1-2, with D perhaps TRBD1 (5 bases). The CDR3 sequence is 12 residues long. The V gene lost 5 bases and the J gene lost 8 bases, with 12 bases spanning the gap. Germline assignment: CDR1 MNHEY and CDR2 SMNVEV (reference sequence). CDR3 coding DNA: TGTGCCAGCAGTACAAGAGCAGGGGGCTACACCTTC. Amino acid sequence: CASSTRAGGYTF.

This clonotype was detected a few times. The V gene is TRBV20-1, the J gene TRBJ1-1; D perhaps matches TRBD1 (6 bases). The CDR3 sequence is 15 residues long. Looked up from germline, CDR1 is DFQATT and CDR2 is SNEGSKA (reference sequence). This chain's CDR3 is CSPKGGRTMNTEAFF. In DNA form, the CDR3 reads TGCAGCCCAAAAGGGGGACGGACAATGAACACTGAAGCTTTCTTT.

The chain carries TRBV6-1 and TRBJ2-3; 8 bases align to TRBD1. V dropped 11 bases and J dropped 7; count of bases not matched to a gene: 17. Germline lookup yields CDR1 MNHNS and CDR2 SASEGT. The length of the CDR3 is 15 residues. CDR3: CAAEGRTGREYTQYF. For the CDR3, the DNA is TGTGCCGCTGAAGGGAGGACAGGGCGAGAATATACGCAGTATTTT.

This clonotype has just a few counts. The chain links TRBV27 to TRBJ1-1; 12 bases match TRBD1. The CDR3 extends over 17 amino acids. The V gene end was trimmed by 5 bases and the J gene end by 0 bases; junction bases not matched to a gene: 7. Per germline, CDR1 MNHEY and CDR2 SMNVEV (reference sequence). CDR3 in amino acids: CASSPRDRGLVNTEAFF. The CDR3 nucleotides are TGTGCCAGCAGTCCAAGGGACAGGGGGCTTGTGAACACTGAAGCTTTCTTT.

The J gene is TRBJ2-5, the V gene TRBV12-1; the DNA was not compared with TRBD1, the D call given in the table. TRBV12-1 is noted as a pseudogene. The CDR3 loop spans 14 amino acids. This chain's CDR3 is CASSFAQGRETQYF. In DNA, the CDR3 is TGTGCCAGCAGCTTTGCGCAGGGGCGAGAGACCCAGTACTTC.